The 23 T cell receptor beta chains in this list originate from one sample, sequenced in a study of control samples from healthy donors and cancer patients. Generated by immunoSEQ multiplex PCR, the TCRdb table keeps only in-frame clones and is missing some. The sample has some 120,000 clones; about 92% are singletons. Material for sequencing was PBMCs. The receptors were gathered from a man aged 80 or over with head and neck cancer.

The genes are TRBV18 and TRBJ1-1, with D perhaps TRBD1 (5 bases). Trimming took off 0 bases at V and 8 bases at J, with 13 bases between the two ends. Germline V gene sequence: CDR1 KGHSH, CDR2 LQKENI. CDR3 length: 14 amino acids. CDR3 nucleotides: TGTGCCAGCTCACCACCGGGGCACGGAGCGGAAGCTTTCTTT. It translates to CASSPPGHGAEAFF.

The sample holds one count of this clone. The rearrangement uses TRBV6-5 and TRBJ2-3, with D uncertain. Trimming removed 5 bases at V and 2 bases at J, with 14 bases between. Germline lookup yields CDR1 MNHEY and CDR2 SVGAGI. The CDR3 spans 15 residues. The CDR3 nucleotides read TGTGCCAGCAGTACGGACCTCGCCTTCACAGATACGCAGTATTTT. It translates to CASSTDLAFTDTQYF.

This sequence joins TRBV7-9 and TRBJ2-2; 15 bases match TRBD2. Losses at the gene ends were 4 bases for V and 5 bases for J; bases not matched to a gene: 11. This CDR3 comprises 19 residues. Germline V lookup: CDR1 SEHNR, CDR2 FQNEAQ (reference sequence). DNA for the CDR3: TGTGCCAGCAGCTCGCCCCGGACTAGCGGGGGGGCCGGGACCGGGGAGCTGTTTTTT. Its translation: CASSSPRTSGGAGTGELFF.

CDR3 DNA: TGTGCCAGCAGTTCGACTAACAGGGGCGAGCAGTACTTC. Amino acids: CASSSTNRGEQYF. The chain carries TRBV12-3 or TRBV12-4 and TRBJ2-7; 7 bases line up with TRBD1. V shed 4 bases, J shed 6 bases, and the junction held 6 bases outside the gene matches. This CDR3 region has 13 residues.

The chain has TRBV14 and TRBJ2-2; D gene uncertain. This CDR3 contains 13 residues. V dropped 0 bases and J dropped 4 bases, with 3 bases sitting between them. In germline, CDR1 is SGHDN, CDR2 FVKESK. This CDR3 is CASSQESTGELFF. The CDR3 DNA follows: TGTGCCAGCAGCCAAGAAAGCACCGGGGAGCTGTTTTTT.

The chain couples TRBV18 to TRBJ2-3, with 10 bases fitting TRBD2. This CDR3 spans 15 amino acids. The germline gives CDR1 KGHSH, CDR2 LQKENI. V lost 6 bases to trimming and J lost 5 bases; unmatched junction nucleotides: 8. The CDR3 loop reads CASSLVAGGKDTQYF. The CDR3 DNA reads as TGTGCCAGCTCTCTAGTAGCGGGGGGAAAAGATACGCAGTATTTT.

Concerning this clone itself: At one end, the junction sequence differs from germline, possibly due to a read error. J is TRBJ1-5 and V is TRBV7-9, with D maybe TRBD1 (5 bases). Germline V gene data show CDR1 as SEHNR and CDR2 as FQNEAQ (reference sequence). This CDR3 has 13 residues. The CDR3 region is CASSLGEYQPQHF. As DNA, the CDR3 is TGTGCCAGCAGTTTAGGGGAATATCAGCCCCAGCATTTT. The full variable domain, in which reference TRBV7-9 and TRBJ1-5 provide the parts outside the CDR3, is DTGVSQNPRHKITKRGQNVTFRCDPISEHNRLYWYRQTLGQGPEFLTYFQNEAQLEKSRLLSDRFSAERPKGSFSTLEIQRTEQGDSAMYLCASSLGEYQPQHFGDGTRLSIL.

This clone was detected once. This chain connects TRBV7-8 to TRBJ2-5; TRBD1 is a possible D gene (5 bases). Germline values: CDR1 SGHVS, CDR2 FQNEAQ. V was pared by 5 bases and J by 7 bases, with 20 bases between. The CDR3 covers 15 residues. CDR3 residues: CASSQGRKGYGTQYF. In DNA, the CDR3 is TGTGCCAGCAGCCAGGGAAGGAAGGGGTATGGGACCCAGTACTTC.

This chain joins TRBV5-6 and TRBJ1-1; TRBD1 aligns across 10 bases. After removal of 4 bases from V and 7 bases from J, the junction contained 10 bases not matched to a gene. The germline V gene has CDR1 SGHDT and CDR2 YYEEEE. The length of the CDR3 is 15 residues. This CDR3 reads CASSPPRTGGVEAFF. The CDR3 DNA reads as TGTGCCAGCAGCCCTCCTAGGACAGGGGGGGTTGAAGCTTTCTTT.

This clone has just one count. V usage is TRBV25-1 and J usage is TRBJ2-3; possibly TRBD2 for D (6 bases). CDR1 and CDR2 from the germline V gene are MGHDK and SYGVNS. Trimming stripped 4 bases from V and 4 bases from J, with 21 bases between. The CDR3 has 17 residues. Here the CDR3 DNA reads TGTGCCAGCAGTGGCCCCGCTGGCGGGGTCGGTGCAGATACGCAGTATTTT. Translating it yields CASSGPAGGVGADTQYF.

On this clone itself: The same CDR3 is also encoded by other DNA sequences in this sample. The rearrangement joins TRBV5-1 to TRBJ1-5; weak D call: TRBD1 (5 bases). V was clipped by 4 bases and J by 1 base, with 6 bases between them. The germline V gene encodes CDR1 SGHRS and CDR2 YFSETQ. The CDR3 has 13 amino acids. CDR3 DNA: TGCGCCAGCAGCAGGGACAGCAATCAGCCCCAGCATTTT. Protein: CASSRDSNQPQHF.

CDR3 sequence reads: CASSFLQGGGSTDTQYF. The DNA of the CDR3 is TGCGCCAGCAGCTTCTTACAGGGAGGGGGCAGCACAGATACGCAGTATTTT. This chain uses TRBV5-1 with TRBJ2-3; the D call may be TRBD1 or TRBD2 (7 bases each). Trimming pared 2 bases from V and 0 bases from J, leaving 16 bases between. CDR3 length: 17 amino acids. Per germline, CDR1 SGHRS and CDR2 YFSETQ.

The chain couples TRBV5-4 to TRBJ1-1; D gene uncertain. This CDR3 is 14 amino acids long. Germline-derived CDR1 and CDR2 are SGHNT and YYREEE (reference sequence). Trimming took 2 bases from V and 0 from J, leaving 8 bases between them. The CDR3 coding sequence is TGTGCCAGCAGCTTTGAACAGTTGAACACTGAAGCTTTCTTT. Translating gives CASSFEQLNTEAFF.

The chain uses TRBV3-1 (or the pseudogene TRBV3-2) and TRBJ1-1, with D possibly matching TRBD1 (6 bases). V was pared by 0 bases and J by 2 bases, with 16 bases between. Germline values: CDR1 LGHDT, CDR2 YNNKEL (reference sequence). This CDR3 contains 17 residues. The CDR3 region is CASSQDAGALSNTEAFF. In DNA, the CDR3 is TGTGCCAGCAGCCAAGATGCAGGGGCTTTGAGCAACACTGAAGCTTTCTTT.

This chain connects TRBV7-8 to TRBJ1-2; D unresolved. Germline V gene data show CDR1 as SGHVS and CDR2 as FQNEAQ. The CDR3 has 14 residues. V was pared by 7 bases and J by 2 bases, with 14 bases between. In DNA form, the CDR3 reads TGTGCCAGCACCCCCACGGTGGCAAACTATGGCTACACCTTC. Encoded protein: CASTPTVANYGYTF.

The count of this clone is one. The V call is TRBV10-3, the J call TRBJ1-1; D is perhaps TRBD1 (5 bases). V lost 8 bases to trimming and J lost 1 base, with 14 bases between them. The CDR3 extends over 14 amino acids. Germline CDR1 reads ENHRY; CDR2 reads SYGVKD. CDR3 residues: CAISTRDPNTEAFF. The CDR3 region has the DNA TGTGCCATCTCTACCCGGGACCCGAACACTGAAGCTTTCTTT.

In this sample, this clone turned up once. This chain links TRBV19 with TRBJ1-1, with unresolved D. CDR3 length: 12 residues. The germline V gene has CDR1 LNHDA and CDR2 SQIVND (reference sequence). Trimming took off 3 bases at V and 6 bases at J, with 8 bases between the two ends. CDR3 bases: TGTGCCAGTAGTATGATCGTATCTGAAGCTTTCTTT. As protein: CASSMIVSEAFF. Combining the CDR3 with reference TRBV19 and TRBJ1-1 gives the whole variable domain DGGITQSPKYLFRKEGQNVTLSCEQNLNHDAMYWYRQDPGQGLRLIYYSQIVNDFQKGDIAEGYSVSREKKESFPLTVTSAQKNPTAFYLCASSMIVSEAFFGQGTRLTVV.

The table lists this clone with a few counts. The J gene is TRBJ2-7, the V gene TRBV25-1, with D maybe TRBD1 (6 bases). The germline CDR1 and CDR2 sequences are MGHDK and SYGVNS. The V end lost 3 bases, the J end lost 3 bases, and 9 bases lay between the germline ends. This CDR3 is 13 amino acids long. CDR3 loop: CASSDPGHYEQYF. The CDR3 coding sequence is TGTGCCAGCAGTGACCCGGGACACTACGAGCAGTACTTC.

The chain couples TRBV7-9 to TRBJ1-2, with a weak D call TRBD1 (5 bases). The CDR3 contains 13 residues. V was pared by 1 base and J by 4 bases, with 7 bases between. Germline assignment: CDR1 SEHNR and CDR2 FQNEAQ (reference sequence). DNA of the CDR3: TGTGCCAGCAGCTTAGGGGGGGGCTATGGCTACACCTTC. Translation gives CASSLGGGYGYTF.

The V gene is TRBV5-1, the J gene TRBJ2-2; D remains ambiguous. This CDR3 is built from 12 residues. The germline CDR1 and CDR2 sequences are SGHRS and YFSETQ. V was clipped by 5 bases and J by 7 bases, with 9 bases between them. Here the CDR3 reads CASSPHLGELFF. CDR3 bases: TGCGCCAGCAGTCCCCACCTCGGGGAGCTGTTTTTT.

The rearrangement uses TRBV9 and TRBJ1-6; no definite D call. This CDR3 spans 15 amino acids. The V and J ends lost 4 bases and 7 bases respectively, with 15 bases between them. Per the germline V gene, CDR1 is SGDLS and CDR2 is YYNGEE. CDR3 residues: CASSPRSLWNSPLHF. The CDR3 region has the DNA TGTGCCAGCAGCCCGCGGTCTCTCTGGAATTCACCCCTCCACTTT.

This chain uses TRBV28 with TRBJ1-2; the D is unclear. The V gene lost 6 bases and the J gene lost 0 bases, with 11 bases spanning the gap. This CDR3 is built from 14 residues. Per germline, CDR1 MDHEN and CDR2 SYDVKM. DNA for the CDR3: TGTGCCAGCAGACCCAGTGGGGCTAACTATGGCTACACCTTC. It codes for CASRPSGANYGYTF.

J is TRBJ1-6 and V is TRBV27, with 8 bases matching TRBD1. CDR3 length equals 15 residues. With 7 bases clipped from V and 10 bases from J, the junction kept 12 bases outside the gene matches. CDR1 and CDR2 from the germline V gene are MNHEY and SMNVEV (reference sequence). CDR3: CASTTPGQGGSPLHF. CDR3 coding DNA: TGTGCCAGCACTACCCCTGGACAGGGAGGGTCACCCCTCCACTTT.